A selection of T cell receptor beta chains follows, all from one sample in a study of blood T cell repertoires in COVID-19. Data came from immunoSEQ multiplex PCR; TCRdb stores just in-frame clones and leaves some out. The data hold tens of thousands of clones, with over 80% observed a single time. Sequencing was carried out using peripheral blood. These receptors all stem from a human donor in a cohort sampled during active COVID-19. Each CDR3 is given with its conserved first and last residue. The D gene is left open where the match is weak. Clone size is not always given. Where it is, it says once, few, many or a class for expanded clones.

cdr3_nt	cdr3_aa	v_call	j_call	clone_size	d_call
TGTGCCAGCAGCCAAGATCAGGGGCAACCCCTCCACTTT	CASSQDQGQPLHF	TRBV4-2	TRBJ1-6	NA	NA
TGTGCCAGCAGCTTAGAACATTTGGTAGATACGCAGTATTTT	CASSLEHLVDTQYF	TRBV11-3	TRBJ2-3	NA	NA
TGTGCCAGCAGCTTGAGTCTAGGAAGAGGAGAGACCCAGTACTTC	CASSLSLGRGETQYF	TRBV5-4	TRBJ2-5	once	NA
TGTGCCAGCAGCCCAGACAGGGGGTTATCCTACGAGCAGTACTTC	CASSPDRGLSYEQYF	TRBV6-5	TRBJ2-7	NA	TRBD1
TGTGCCAGCAGCCGGACACGAAACTCCTACGGCTACACCTTC	CASSRTRNSYGYTF	TRBV6-5	TRBJ1-2	NA	NA
TGTGCCAGCAGCCAAGATCAGGGGCAGCCCCAGCATTTT	CASSQDQGQPQHF	TRBV3-1/TRBV3-2	TRBJ1-5	NA	NA
TGTGCCAGCAGTGAAGCCTTCACCGGGGAGCTGTTTTTT	CASSEAFTGELFF	TRBV2	TRBJ2-2	NA	NA
TGTGCCAGCAGCTTCTCCCGACAGGGCTACTATGGCTACACCTTC	CASSFSRQGYYGYTF	TRBV7-8	TRBJ1-2	NA	TRBD1
TGCGCCAGCAGGGCCTTTGATGGGGGAGGGACTGAAGCTTTCTTT	CASRAFDGGGTEAFF	TRBV5-1	TRBJ1-1	NA	NA
TGTGCCAGCAGTTTAGGGGGGATCACCGGGGAGCTGTTTTTT	CASSLGGITGELFF	TRBV27	TRBJ2-2	NA	NA
TGTGCCAGCTCACCAGGACACGGCTACACCTTC	CASSPGHGYTF	TRBV18	TRBJ1-2	NA	NA
TGTGCCAGCAGCAACAGAGGGGCGGGACCTTCTTCCCTTCAATACTTC	CASSNRGAGPSSLQYF	TRBV5-4	TRBJ2-7	NA	NA
TGTGCCAGCAGCCCTCCCCGACGGGAGCGGGACACAGATACGCAGTATTTT	CASSPPRRERDTDTQYF	TRBV9	TRBJ2-3	NA	TRBD2
TGTGCCAGCAGCTTAGCGGGGGGAAACACCGGGGAGCTGTTTTTT	CASSLAGGNTGELFF	TRBV7-8	TRBJ2-2	NA	NA
TGTGCCAGCCGGGCCCGGGGGTCCGCCTACGAGCAGTACTTC	CASRARGSAYEQYF	TRBV6-5	TRBJ2-7	NA	NA
TGTGCCAGCAGCTTGGTAGGGGGTCGGGAGACCCAGTACTTC	CASSLVGGRETQYF	TRBV5-6	TRBJ2-5	NA	NA
TGTGCCAGCAGTGAAGTGGGACAGGGGCCCTACGAGCAGTACTTC	CASSEVGQGPYEQYF	TRBV2	TRBJ2-7	NA	TRBD1
TGTGCCAGCAGCTTAGATCGGACGACTAGCGGGAGAGATACGCAGTATTTT	CASSLDRTTSGRDTQYF	TRBV7-8	TRBJ2-3	NA	TRBD2
TGCAGTGCTAGTCAAGCGGTGGGGACCCAGTACTTC	CSASQAVGTQYF	TRBV20-1	TRBJ2-5	once	NA
TGTGCCAGCAGTGAAGCGGGCGGGCCGCTCGGTGATACGCAGTATTTT	CASSEAGGPLGDTQYF	TRBV2	TRBJ2-3	NA	NA
TGTGCCAGCAGCCCTGGGCCCAAAGGTGGCTACACCTTC	CASSPGPKGGYTF	TRBV11-2	TRBJ1-2	NA	NA
TGCGCCAGCAGCCCTGGGACTAGCGGGAGGGCCTCTGAGCAGTTCTTC	CASSPGTSGRASEQFF	TRBV5-1	TRBJ2-1	NA	TRBD2
TGTGCCAGCAGCGTCGACAGGGGGCAATACGAGCAGTACTTC	CASSVDRGQYEQYF	TRBV5-6	TRBJ2-7	NA	TRBD1
TGTGCCAGCAGCCTAGGACTAGCAGAGGAGACCCAGTACTTC	CASSLGLAEETQYF	TRBV7-2	TRBJ2-5	NA	TRBD2
TGTGCCAGCAGCTTAACAGGGTCTTTTGAAGCTTTCTTT	CASSLTGSFEAFF	TRBV5-6	TRBJ1-1	few	NA
TGTGCCAGCAGCTCAGCAGGGGTTAGTGGTGGAAACACCATATATTTT	CASSSAGVSGGNTIYF	TRBV6-6	TRBJ1-3	NA	NA
TGTGCCAGCAGCTCGCTAGCGGGGAATCGCGATACGCAGTATTTT	CASSSLAGNRDTQYF	TRBV7-9	TRBJ2-3	NA	TRBD2
TGTGCCAGCAGCGGCGTGAGCTCCTATAATTCACCCCTCCACTTT	CASSGVSSYNSPLHF	TRBV9	TRBJ1-6	NA	NA
TGTGCCGGAAGGGGGGGTTCGGTGGCCAAAAACATTCAGTACTTC	CAGRGGSVAKNIQYF	TRBV19	TRBJ2-4	NA	NA
TGTGCCAGCAGCCTTAAGCTCGTGCAGTTCTTC	CASSLKLVQFF	TRBV3-1/TRBV3-2	TRBJ2-1	NA	NA
TGTGCCAGCTCTCTCCAGGGGGCGCGGGAAAAACTGTTTTTT	CASSLQGAREKLFF	TRBV18	TRBJ1-4	NA	TRBD1
TGCGCCAGCAGCTTGGAGGACAGCGTGAACACTGAAGCTTTCTTT	CASSLEDSVNTEAFF	TRBV5-1	TRBJ1-1	NA	NA
TGTGCCAGTAGCGAAGGGGGGGCCGGAGGAGGGCAGCCCCAGCATTTT	CASSEGGAGGGQPQHF	TRBV19	TRBJ1-5	NA	NA
TGCGCCAGCAGCCAAGAAGGTAGAAGGGGATCCACAGATACGCAGTATTTT	CASSQEGRRGSTDTQYF	TRBV4-1	TRBJ2-3	once	NA
TGTGCCAGCAGACCCAGGGGGGACGGCTATGGCTACACCTTC	CASRPRGDGYGYTF	TRBV7-9	TRBJ1-2	NA	TRBD1
TGTGCCAGCAGTTCCTCAGGGGGGGAGGGGCCAGATACGCAGTATTTT	CASSSSGGEGPDTQYF	TRBV6-2/TRBV6-3	TRBJ2-3	NA	NA